The T cell receptor (beta chain) under discussion was sequenced for a study of blood T cell repertoires in COVID-19. Study information: Specimens from acute and convalescent COVID-19 originated in the United States, Italy and Spain.

Per the authors' pipeline: Amplified reference gene primers provided the basis for estimating nucleated cell counts. Generated by immunoSEQ multiplex PCR, the TCRdb table keeps only in-frame clones and is missing some. V, J and clone size are taken as reported in that table, and D and trimming were inferred from the DNA itself. The sample has 350,000 to 450,000 clones; roughly four fifths are singletons. From germline, CDR1 is MNHEY and CDR2 SMNVEV (reference sequence). The CDR3 extends over 13 amino acids. The V end lost 6 bases, the J end lost 7 bases, and 16 bases lay between the germline ends. This study enrolled people aged about 18 to 95 from about two dozen US geographic areas. Cohort 3 recovered donors had two negative PCRs, clearance, or symptom resolution.

This receptor was taken from a woman aged 45-60 years who had recovered from COVID-19. Source material: PBMCs or T cells enriched from blood (not recorded which). The chain couples TRBV27 to TRBJ2-7; tentatively, D is TRBD2 (6 bases). The DNA for the CDR3 is TGTGCCAGCAGGAATCTGGGGGGTTGGGAGCAGTACTTC. This encodes CASRNLGGWEQYF.